A selection of T cell receptor beta chains follows, all from one sample in a study of blood T cell repertoires in COVID-19. The protocol was immunoSEQ multiplex PCR, while the TCRdb copy is restricted to in-frame clones and leaves out a portion. The profile shows about 160,000 clones, roughly nine tenths of them singletons. The sequenced sample consisted of peripheral blood. The receptors were sampled from a woman in her fifties or sixties with active or convalescent COVID-19. The CDR3 runs from the conserved cysteine through the conserved F or W. A D gene is named only where the DNA matches it firmly. For some rows the clone size is stated as once, few or many, or as a class when expanded; others skip it.

V gene	J gene	clone size	D gene	CDR3 protein	CDR3 DNA
TRBV5-4	TRBJ2-5	.	.	CASSRVDRETQYF	TGTGCCAGCAGTCGAGTCGACAGAGAGACCCAGTACTTC
TRBV30	TRBJ1-4	.	TRBD1	CAWSAGTDNEKLFF	TGTGCCTGGAGTGCCGGGACAGATAATGAAAAACTGTTTTTT
TRBV27	TRBJ1-6	once	.	CASSLLRGWNSPLHF	TGTGCCAGCAGTTTACTACGGGGGTGGAATTCACCCCTCCACTTT
TRBV7-9	TRBJ1-5	.	.	CASSLDGVLEPQHF	TGTGCCAGCAGCTTGGACGGGGTTCTCGAACCCCAGCATTTT
TRBV19	TRBJ1-6	.	TRBD1	CASSRDRGDSPLHF	TGTGCCAGTAGTCGGGACAGGGGGGATTCACCCCTCCACTTT
TRBV6-6	TRBJ2-3	once	TRBD1	CASSYSTGGADTQYF	TGTGCCAGCAGTTACTCGACAGGGGGAGCAGATACGCAGTATTTT
TRBV7-2	TRBJ2-5	once	TRBD2	CASSSQAGAGETQYF	TGTGCCAGCAGCTCCCAAGCGGGGGCCGGAGAGACCCAGTACTTC
TRBV2	TRBJ1-5	.	TRBD1	CASSKGQLDQPQHF	TGTGCCAGCAGTAAGGGACAGTTGGATCAGCCCCAGCATTTT
TRBV14	TRBJ2-7	.	.	CASSHWQNSYEQYF	TGTGCCAGCAGCCACTGGCAGAACTCCTACGAGCAGTACTTC
TRBV25-1	TRBJ1-4	few	TRBD1	CASSALTGVNEKLFF	TGTGCCAGCAGTGCATTGACAGGGGTTAATGAAAAACTGTTTTTT
TRBV2	TRBJ1-6	.	TRBD1	CASSGGTGGDSYNSPLHF	TGTGCCAGCAGTGGTGGGACAGGGGGCGACTCCTATAATTCACCCCTCCACTTT
TRBV12-5	TRBJ2-1	many	.	CASGLGFGNEQFF	TGTGCTAGTGGTTTGGGGTTCGGCAATGAGCAGTTCTTC
TRBV7-8	TRBJ1-3	.	TRBD1	CASSLGDREPAGNTIYF	TGTGCCAGCAGCTTAGGCGACAGGGAGCCGGCTGGAAACACCATATATTTT
TRBV5-1	TRBJ2-7	.	.	CASSFVGGPGLYEQYF	TGCGCCAGCAGCTTTGTTGGAGGACCGGGACTCTACGAGCAGTACTTC
TRBV19	TRBJ2-1	.	TRBD2	CASSMPVRGGIVNEQFF	TGTGCCAGTAGTATGCCGGTTCGGGGGGGCATAGTGAATGAGCAGTTCTTC
TRBV2	TRBJ2-7	.	TRBD1	CASSERGTGVYEQYF	TGTGCCAGCAGTGAAAGGGGGACAGGGGTCTACGAGCAGTACTTC
TRBV7-3	TRBJ2-3	.	TRBD2	CASSLSGGDTQYF	TGTGCCAGCAGCTTAAGCGGGGGAGATACGCAGTATTTT
TRBV10-3	TRBJ2-3	.	TRBD2	CAISESSTSGSSTDTQYF	TGTGCCATCAGTGAGTCGAGCACTAGCGGGTCTAGCACAGATACGCAGTATTTT
TRBV7-3	TRBJ2-7	.	TRBD1	CASSLLQGAEQYF	TGTGCCAGCAGCTTATTACAGGGGGCCGAGCAGTACTTC
TRBV7-2	TRBJ1-4	.	.	CASTQTGRGQEKLFF	TGTGCCAGCACCCAAACGGGCAGGGGACAAGAAAAACTGTTTTTT
TRBV13	TRBJ1-1	.	.	CASSGGVLNTEAFF	TGTGCCAGCAGCGGGGGGGTCCTGAACACTGAAGCTTTCTTT
TRBV4-1	TRBJ1-3	.	TRBD1	CASSQDRGTGNTIYF	TGCGCCAGCAGCCAGGACAGGGGGACTGGAAACACCATATATTTT
TRBV7-9	TRBJ1-1	.	TRBD1	CASSSVTGVQGEAFF	TGTGCCAGCAGCTCCGTCACAGGGGTCCAAGGTGAAGCTTTCTTT
TRBV2	TRBJ1-3	few	.	CASRAGTGGNTIYF	TGTGCCAGCAGGGCCGGCACAGGGGGAAACACCATATATTTT
TRBV5-8	TRBJ2-1	.	TRBD2	CASSLGLAGYNEQFF	TGTGCCAGCAGCTTGGGTCTAGCGGGGTACAATGAGCAGTTCTTC
TRBV27	TRBJ2-7	.	.	CASSLSGRSSYEQYF	TGTGCCAGCAGTTTATCTGGGAGGAGCTCCTACGAGCAGTACTTC
TRBV7-2	TRBJ1-2	.	.	CASSPRGGDGSGYTF	TGTGCCAGCAGCCCCCGTGGAGGGGATGGTTCTGGCTACACCTTC
TRBV11-3	TRBJ1-1	.	TRBD1	CASSFSQGPTNTEAFF	TGTGCCAGCAGCTTCTCACAGGGGCCAACGAACACTGAAGCTTTCTTT
TRBV19	TRBJ1-1	once	TRBD1	CASSLQGGLNTEAFF	TGTGCCAGTAGTCTCCAGGGGGGTTTGAACACTGAAGCTTTCTTT
TRBV19	TRBJ2-5	.	.	CASMEGGVRETQYF	TGTGCCAGTATGGAGGGGGGGGTCCGAGAGACCCAGTACTTC
TRBV7-9	TRBJ1-1	.	.	CASSSHYTEAFF	TGTGCCAGCAGCTCCCACTACACTGAAGCTTTCTTT
TRBV7-9	TRBJ2-7	.	.	CASSLGVFEQYF	TGTGCCAGCAGCTTAGGTGTCTTCGAGCAGTACTTC
TRBV7-2	TRBJ2-6	.	.	CASSLDAAGANVLTF	TGTGCCAGCAGCTTAGACGCGGCGGGGGCCAACGTCCTGACTTTC